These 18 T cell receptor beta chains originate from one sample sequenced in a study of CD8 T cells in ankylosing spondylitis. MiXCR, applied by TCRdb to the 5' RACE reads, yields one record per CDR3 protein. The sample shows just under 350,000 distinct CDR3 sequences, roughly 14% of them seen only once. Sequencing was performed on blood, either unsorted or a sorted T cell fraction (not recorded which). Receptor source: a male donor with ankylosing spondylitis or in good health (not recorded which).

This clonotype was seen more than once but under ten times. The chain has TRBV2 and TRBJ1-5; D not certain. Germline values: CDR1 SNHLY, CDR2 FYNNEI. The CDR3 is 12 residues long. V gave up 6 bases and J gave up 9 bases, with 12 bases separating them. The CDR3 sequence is CASRGGPGPQHF. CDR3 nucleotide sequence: TGTGCCAGCAGGGGCGGACCGGGGCCCCAGCATTTT.

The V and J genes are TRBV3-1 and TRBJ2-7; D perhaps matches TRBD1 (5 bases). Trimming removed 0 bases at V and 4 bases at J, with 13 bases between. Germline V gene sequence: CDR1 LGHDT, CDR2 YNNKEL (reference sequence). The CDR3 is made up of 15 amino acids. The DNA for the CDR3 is TGTGCCAGCAGCCAAGAGGACGGCAGGGCTTACGAGCAGTACTTC. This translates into CASSQEDGRAYEQYF.

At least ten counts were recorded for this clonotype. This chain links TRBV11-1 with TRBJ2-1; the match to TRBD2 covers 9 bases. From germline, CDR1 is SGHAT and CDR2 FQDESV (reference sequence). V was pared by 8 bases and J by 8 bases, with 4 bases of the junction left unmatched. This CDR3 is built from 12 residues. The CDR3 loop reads CASGGGRDEQFF. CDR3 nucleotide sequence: TGTGCCAGCGGGGGCGGGAGGGATGAGCAGTTCTTC.

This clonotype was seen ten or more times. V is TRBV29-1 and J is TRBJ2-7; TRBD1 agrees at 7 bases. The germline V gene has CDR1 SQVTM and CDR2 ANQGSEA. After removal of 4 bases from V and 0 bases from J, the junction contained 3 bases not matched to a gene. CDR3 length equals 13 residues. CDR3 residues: CSVGTGVSYEQYF. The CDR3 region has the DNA TGCAGCGTTGGGACAGGAGTCTCCTACGAGCAGTACTTC.

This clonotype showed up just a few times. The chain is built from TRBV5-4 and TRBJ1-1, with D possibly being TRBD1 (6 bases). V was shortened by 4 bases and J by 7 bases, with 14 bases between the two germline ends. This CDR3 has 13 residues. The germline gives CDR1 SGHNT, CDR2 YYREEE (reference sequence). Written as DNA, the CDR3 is TGTGCCAGCAGCCTCGAGGCACAGGGTGAAGCTTTCTTT. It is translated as CASSLEAQGEAFF.

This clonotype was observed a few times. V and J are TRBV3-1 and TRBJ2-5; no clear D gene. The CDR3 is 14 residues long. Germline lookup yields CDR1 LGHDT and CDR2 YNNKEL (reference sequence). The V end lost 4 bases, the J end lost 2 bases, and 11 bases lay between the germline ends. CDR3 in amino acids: CASSPHRDQETQYF. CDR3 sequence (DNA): TGTGCCAGCAGCCCCCATAGGGATCAAGAGACCCAGTACTTC.

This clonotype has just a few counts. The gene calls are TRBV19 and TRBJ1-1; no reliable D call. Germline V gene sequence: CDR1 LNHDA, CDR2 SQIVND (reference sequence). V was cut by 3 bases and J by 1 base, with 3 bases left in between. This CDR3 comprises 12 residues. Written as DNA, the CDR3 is TGTGCCAGTAGTATGTGGAACACTGAAGCTTTCTTT. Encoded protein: CASSMWNTEAFF. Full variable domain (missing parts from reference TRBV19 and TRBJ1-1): DGGITQSPKYLFRKEGQNVTLSCEQNLNHDAMYWYRQDPGQGLRLIYYSQIVNDFQKGDIAEGYSVSREKKESFPLTVTSAQKNPTAFYLCASSMWNTEAFFGQGTRLTVV.

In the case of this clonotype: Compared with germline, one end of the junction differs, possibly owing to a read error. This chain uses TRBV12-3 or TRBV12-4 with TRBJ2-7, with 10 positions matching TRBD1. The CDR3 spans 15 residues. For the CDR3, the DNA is TGTGGCAGCAGTTCTCGGACAGGGGGCTCCTACGAGCAGTACTTC. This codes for CGSSSRTGGSYEQYF.

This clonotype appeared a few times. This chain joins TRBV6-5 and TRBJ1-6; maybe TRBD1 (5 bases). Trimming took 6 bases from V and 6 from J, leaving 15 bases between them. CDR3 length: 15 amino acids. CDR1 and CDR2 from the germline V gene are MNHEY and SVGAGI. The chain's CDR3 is CASSYRDFSNSPLHF. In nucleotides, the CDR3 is TGTGCCAGCAGCTACCGGGACTTCTCTAATTCACCCCTCCACTTT.

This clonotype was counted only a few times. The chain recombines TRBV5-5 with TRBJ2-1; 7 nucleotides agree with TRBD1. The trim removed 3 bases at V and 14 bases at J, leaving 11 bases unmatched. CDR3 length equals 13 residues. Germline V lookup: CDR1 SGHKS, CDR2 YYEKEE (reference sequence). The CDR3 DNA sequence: TGTGCCAGCAGCTCACCTCACAGGGGAGAGGAGTTCTTC. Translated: CASSSPHRGEEFF.

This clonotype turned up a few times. The CDR3 region is CASKYTDSYEQYF. CDR3 nucleotide sequence: TGTGCCAGCAAATACACAGACTCCTACGAGCAGTACTTC. The rearrangement uses TRBV2 and TRBJ2-7; no clear D gene. Germline V CDR1 and CDR2: SNHLY, FYNNEI. This CDR3 comprises 13 residues. V dropped 7 bases and J dropped 0 bases, with 10 bases sitting between them.

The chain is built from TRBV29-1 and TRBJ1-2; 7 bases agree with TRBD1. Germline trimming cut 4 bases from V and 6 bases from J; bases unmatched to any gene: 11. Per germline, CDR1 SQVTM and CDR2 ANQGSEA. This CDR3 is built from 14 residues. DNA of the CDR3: TGCAGCGTTGTGACATCCGGAAGGGGGCATGGCTACACCTTC. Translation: CSVVTSGRGHGYTF.

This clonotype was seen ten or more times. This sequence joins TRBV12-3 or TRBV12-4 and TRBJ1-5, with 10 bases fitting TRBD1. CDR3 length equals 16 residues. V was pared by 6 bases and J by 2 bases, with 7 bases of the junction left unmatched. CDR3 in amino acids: CASRTTGGEGNQPQHF. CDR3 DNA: TGTGCCAGCAGAACGACAGGGGGCGAGGGCAATCAGCCCCAGCATTTT.

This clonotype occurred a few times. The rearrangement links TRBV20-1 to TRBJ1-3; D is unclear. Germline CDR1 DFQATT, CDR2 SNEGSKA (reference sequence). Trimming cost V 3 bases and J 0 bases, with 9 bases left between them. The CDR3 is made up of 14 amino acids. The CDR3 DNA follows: TGCAGTGCTAGTTCGGGCCTCTCTGGAAACACCATATATTTT. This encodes CSASSGLSGNTIYF.

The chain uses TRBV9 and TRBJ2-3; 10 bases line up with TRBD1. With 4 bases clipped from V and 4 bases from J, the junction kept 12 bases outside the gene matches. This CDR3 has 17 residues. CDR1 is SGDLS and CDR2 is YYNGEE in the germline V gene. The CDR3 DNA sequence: TGTGCCAGCAGCATCCTACCCGGGACAGGGGCCGCAGATACGCAGTATTTT. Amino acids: CASSILPGTGAADTQYF.

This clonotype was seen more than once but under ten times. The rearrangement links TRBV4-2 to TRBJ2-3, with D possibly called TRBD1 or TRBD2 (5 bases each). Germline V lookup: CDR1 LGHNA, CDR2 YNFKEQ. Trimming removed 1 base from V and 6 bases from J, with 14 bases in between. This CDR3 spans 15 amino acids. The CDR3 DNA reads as TGTGCCAGCAGCCAAGGGACATCAGCGGACGATACGCAGTATTTT. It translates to CASSQGTSADDTQYF.

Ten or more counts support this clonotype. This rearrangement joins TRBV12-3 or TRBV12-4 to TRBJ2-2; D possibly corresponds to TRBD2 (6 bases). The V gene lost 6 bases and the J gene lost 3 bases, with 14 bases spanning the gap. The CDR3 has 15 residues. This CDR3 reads CASRNMGLYTGELFF. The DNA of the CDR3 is TGTGCCAGCAGAAATATGGGACTTTACACCGGGGAGCTGTTTTTT.

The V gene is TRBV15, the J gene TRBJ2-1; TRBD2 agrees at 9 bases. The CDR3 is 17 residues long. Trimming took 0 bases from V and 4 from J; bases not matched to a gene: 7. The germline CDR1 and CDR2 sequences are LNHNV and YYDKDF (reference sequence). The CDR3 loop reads CATSRDGSLAGYNEQFF. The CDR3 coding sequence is TGTGCCACCAGCAGAGATGGGTCCCTAGCGGGGTACAATGAGCAGTTCTTC.